A single sample is the source of the 11 T cell receptor beta chains below, sequenced in a study of shared clonotypes between healthy human individuals. Sequencing was performed with immunoSEQ multiplex PCR; in TCRdb, only in-frame clones are kept and a portion is missing. This sample has over a million clones, with more than 95% found just once. Sequencing was performed on naive CD4+ T cells sorted from blood. The sample's subset: CD45RA+ positively selected. All receptors come from a young man in good health.

This clone was seen a single time. The same CDR3 is also encoded by other DNA sequences in this sample. The chain couples TRBV9 to TRBJ2-5; 10 bases match TRBD2. The CDR3 sequence is 15 residues long. V was clipped by 0 bases and J by 3 bases; unmatched bases: 2. In germline, CDR1 is SGDLS, CDR2 YYNGEE. CDR3 nucleotide sequence: TGTGCCAGCAGCGTAGCCCTAGCGGGAGAAGAGACCCAGTACTTC. This sequence encodes CASSVALAGEETQYF.

J is TRBJ2-5 and V is TRBV29-1; no clear D. Trimming cost V 6 bases and J 4 bases, with 21 bases left between them. Germline V gives CDR1 SQVTM, CDR2 ANQGSEA. The CDR3 totals 15 residues. Here the CDR3 reads CSVASSSGRRETQYF. The CDR3 bases are TGCAGCGTAGCTTCATCGTCGGGCCGCCGAGAGACCCAGTACTTC. The whole variable domain, remainder taken from reference TRBV29-1 and TRBJ2-5, is SAVISQKPSRDICQRGTSLTIQCQVDSQVTMMFWYRQQPGQSLTLIATANQGSEATYESGFVIDKFPISRPNLTFSTLTVSNMSPEDSSIYLCSVASSSGRRETQYFGPGTRLLVL.

The rearrangement links TRBV5-5 to TRBJ2-1; 7 bases fit TRBD1. The CDR3 is made up of 16 amino acids. The V gene end was trimmed by 5 bases and the J gene end by 1 base; junction bases not matched to a gene: 9. The germline V gene has CDR1 SGHKS and CDR2 YYEKEE (reference sequence). DNA of the CDR3: TGTGCCAGCAGGCAGGGGGTAAGGGGGTCCTACAATGAGCAGTTCTTC. Translating it yields CASRQGVRGSYNEQFF.

The V call is TRBV9, the J call TRBJ2-1; D is uncertain. This CDR3 contains 14 residues. The V and J ends lost 1 base and 5 bases respectively, with 10 bases between them. Germline V lookup: CDR1 SGDLS, CDR2 YYNGEE. CDR3 protein: CASSVQNSNNEQFF. CDR3 coding DNA: TGTGCCAGCAGCGTACAAAATTCCAACAATGAGCAGTTCTTC.

The chain links TRBV10-1 to TRBJ2-2; D is uncertain. Trimming took off 6 bases at V and 3 bases at J, with 8 bases between the two ends. There are 13 residues in the CDR3. Germline CDR1 reads WNHNN; CDR2 reads SYGVQD (reference sequence). The CDR3 DNA reads as TGCGCCAGCAGCAAGCACTACACCGGGGAGCTGTTTTTT. It specifies CASSKHYTGELFF.

This chain uses TRBV5-4 with TRBJ2-7, with 10 bases lining up with TRBD2. The germline V gene has CDR1 SGHNT and CDR2 YYREEE (reference sequence). The V gene end was trimmed by 0 bases and the J gene end by 2 bases; junction bases not matched to a gene: 5. The CDR3 length is 16 residues. CDR3 protein: CASSLASAGGPYEQYF. CDR3 nucleotides: TGTGCCAGCAGCTTGGCCTCAGCGGGAGGGCCCTACGAGCAGTACTTC.

A note on this clone: Other DNA sequences in the same sample also yield this CDR3. The chain couples TRBV5-4 to TRBJ2-5; D is undetermined. Germline V gene data show CDR1 as SGHNT and CDR2 as YYREEE (reference sequence). V shed 3 bases and J shed 2 bases, with 2 bases lying between them. This CDR3 has 11 amino acids. CDR3 in DNA: TGTGCCAGCAGCTCTCAAGAGACCCAGTACTTC. Translated: CASSSQETQYF. Together with reference TRBV5-4 and TRBJ2-5, the CDR3 gives the full variable domain: ETGVTQSPTHLIKTRGQQVTLRCSSQSGHNTVSWYQQALGQGPQFIFQYYREEENGRGNFPPRFSGLQFPNYSSELNVNALELDDSALYLCASSSQETQYFGPGTRLLVL.

The rearrangement links TRBV5-5 to TRBJ2-2; D is possibly TRBD1 or TRBD2 (5 bases each). The CDR3 contains 14 residues. Germline CDR1 is SGHKS and CDR2 is YYEKEE (reference sequence). The V gene lost 4 bases and the J gene lost 7 bases, with 14 bases spanning the gap. The CDR3, as DNA: TGTGCCAGCAGCACAGGAGCGGTTCTCGGGGAGCTGTTTTTT. Translated: CASSTGAVLGELFF.

This clone was picked up one time. The chain combines TRBV5-1 with TRBJ2-2; a possible D gene is TRBD2 (6 bases). Between the trimmed V and J ends, which lost 4 bases and 4 bases, there was a span of 20 bases. The CDR3 length is 17 residues. CDR1 is SGHRS and CDR2 is YFSETQ in the germline V gene. The chain's CDR3 is CASSPGPVRGITGELFF. For the CDR3, the DNA is TGCGCCAGCAGCCCGGGCCCGGTTCGCGGGATCACCGGGGAGCTGTTTTTT.

The J gene is TRBJ2-3, the V gene TRBV28, with 11 bases aligning to TRBD2. Germline V gives CDR1 MDHEN, CDR2 SYDVKM. This CDR3 is built from 14 residues. Germline trimming cut 6 bases from V and 6 bases from J; bases unmatched to any gene: 5. The CDR3 nucleotides are TGTGCCAGCAGCCGAGCTAGCGGGAGGGATACGCAGTATTTT. Translation gives CASSRASGRDTQYF.

The J gene is TRBJ2-1, the V gene TRBV28; 11 bases are shared with TRBD2. The V gene end was trimmed by 5 bases and the J gene end by 4 bases; junction bases not matched to a gene: 4. This CDR3 spans 15 amino acids. Germline-derived CDR1 and CDR2 are MDHEN and SYDVKM. For the CDR3, the DNA is TGTGCCAGCAGTGTAGCGGGAGGGGGATACAATGAGCAGTTCTTC. Translation gives CASSVAGGGYNEQFF.